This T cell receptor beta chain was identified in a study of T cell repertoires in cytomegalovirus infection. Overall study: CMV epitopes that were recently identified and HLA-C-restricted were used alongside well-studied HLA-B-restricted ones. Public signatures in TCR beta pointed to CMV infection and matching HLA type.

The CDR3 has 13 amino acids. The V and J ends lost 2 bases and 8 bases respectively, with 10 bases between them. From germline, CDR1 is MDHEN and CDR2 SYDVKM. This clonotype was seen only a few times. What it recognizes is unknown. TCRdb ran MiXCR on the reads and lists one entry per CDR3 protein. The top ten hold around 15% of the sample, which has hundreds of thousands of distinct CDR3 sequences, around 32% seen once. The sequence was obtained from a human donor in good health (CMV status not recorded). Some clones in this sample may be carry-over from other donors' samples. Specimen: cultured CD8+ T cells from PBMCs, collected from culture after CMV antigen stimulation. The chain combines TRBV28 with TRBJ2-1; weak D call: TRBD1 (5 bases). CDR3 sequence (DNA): TGTGCCAGCAGTTTACTCCAGGGATATGAGCAGTTCTTC. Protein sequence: CASSLLQGYEQFF.